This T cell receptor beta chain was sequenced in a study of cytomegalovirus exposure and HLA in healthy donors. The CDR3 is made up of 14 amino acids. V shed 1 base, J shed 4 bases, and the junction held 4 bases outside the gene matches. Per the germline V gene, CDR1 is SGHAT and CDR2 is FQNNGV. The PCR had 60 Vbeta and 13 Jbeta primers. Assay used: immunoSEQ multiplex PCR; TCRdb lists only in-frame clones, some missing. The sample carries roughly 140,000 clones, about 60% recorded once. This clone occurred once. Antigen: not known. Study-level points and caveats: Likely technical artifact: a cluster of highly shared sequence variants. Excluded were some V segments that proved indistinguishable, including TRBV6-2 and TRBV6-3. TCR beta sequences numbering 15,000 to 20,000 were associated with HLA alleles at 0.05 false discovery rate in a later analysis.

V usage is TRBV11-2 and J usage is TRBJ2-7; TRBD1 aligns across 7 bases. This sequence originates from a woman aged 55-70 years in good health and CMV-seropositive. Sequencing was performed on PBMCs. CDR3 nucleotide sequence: TGTGCCAGCAGCTTAGCGGGACAGAATTACGAGCAGTACTTC. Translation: CASSLAGQNYEQYF.